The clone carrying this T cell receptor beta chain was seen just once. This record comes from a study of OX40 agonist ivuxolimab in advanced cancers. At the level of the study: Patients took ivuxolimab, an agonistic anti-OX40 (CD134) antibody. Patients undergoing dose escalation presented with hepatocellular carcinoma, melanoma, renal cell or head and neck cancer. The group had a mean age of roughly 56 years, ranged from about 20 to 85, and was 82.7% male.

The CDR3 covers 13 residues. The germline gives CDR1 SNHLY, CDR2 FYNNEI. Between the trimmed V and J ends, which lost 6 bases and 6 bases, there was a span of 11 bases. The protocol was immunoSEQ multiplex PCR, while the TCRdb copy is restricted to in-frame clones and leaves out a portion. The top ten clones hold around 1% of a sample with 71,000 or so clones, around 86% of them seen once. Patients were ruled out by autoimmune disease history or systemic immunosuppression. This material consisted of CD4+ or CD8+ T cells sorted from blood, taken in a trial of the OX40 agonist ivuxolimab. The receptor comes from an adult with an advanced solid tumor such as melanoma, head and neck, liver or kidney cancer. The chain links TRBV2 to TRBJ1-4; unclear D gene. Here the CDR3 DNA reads TGTGCCAGCAGGCTAGGGAGAGATGAAAAACTGTTTTTT. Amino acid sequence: CASRLGRDEKLFF.